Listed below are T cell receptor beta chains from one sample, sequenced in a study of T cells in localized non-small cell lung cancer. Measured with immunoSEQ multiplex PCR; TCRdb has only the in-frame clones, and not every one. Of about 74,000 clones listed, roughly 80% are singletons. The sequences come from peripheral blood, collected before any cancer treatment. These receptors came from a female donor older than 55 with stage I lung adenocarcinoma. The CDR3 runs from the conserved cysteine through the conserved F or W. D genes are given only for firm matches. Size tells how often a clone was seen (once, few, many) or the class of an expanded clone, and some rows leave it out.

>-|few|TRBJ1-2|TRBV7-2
CASSSLRGSYGYTF
TGTGCCAGCAGCTCGCTTAGGGGGTCCTATGGCTACACCTTC
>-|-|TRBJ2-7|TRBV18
CASSPGPSANYEQYF
TGTGCCAGCTCACCTGGCCCTAGCGCCAACTACGAGCAGTACTTC
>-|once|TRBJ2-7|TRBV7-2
CASSRGINEQYF
TGTGCCAGCAGCCGAGGTATTAACGAGCAGTACTTC
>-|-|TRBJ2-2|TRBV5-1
CASSPGAATGELFF
TGCGCCAGCAGCCCCGGGGCGGCGACCGGGGAGCTGTTTTTT
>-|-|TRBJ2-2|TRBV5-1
CASSSKVDTGELFF
TGCGCCAGCAGCTCTAAAGTCGACACCGGGGAGCTGTTTTTT
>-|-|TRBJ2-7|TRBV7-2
CASSLEQGPSYEQYF
TGTGCCAGCAGCTTAGAGCAGGGGCCTTCCTACGAGCAGTACTTC
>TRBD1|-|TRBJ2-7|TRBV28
CASNRGLHYEQYF
TGTGCCAGCAACAGGGGCCTCCACTACGAGCAGTACTTC
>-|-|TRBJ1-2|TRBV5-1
CASSLSGIREGYTF
TGCGCCAGCAGCTTGTCAGGGATCCGGGAAGGCTACACCTTC
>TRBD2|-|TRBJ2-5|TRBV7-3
CASSLTSEVIQYF
TGTGCCAGCAGCCTTACTAGCGAGGTGATCCAGTACTTC
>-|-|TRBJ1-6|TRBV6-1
CASRRTAGTPLHF
TGTGCCAGCAGGCGGACAGCCGGTACACCCCTCCACTTT
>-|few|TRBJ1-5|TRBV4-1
CASSQDGPALTPNQPQHF
TGCGCCAGCAGCCAAGATGGGCCGGCGCTTACACCTAATCAGCCCCAGCATTTT
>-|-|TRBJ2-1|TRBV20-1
CSATSYNEQFF
TGCAGTGCTACTTCCTACAATGAGCAGTTCTTC
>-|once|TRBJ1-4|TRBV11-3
CASSTGRLTNEKLFF
TGTGCCAGCAGTACAGGGCGTCTCACAAATGAAAAACTGTTTTTT
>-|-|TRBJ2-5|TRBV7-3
CASSLSPTRGETQYF
TGTGCCAGCAGCTTAAGCCCCACCAGGGGAGAGACCCAGTACTTC
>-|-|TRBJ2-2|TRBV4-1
CASSLPVSGELFF
TGCGCCAGCAGCCTCCCGGTTTCCGGGGAGCTGTTTTTT
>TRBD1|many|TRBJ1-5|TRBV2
CASSEGGQGNQPQHF
TGTGCCAGCAGTGAAGGGGGACAGGGAAATCAGCCCCAGCATTTT
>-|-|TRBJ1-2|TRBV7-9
CASSLGGEAYGYTF
TGTGCCAGCAGCTTAGGAGGGGAGGCCTATGGCTACACCTTC
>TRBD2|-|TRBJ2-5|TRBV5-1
CASSLEPSGRQETQYF
TGCGCCAGCAGCTTGGAACCTAGCGGACGGCAAGAGACCCAGTACTTC
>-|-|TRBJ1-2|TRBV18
CASSPDPANYGYTF
TGTGCCAGCTCACCAGACCCAGCTAACTATGGCTACACCTTC
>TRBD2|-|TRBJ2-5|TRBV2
CASSSSVGGTQETQYF
TGTGCCAGCAGTAGTTCGGTGGGGGGGACCCAAGAGACCCAGTACTTC
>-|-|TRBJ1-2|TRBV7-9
CASSLAWDEQTNYGYTF
TGTGCCAGCAGCTTAGCGTGGGACGAACAAACCAACTATGGCTACACCTTC
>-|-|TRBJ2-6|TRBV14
CASSQDSGANVLTF
TGTGCCAGCAGCCAAGATTCAGGGGCCAACGTCCTGACTTTC
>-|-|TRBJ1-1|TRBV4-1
CASSQQGSTEAFF
TGCGCCAGCAGCCAGCAGGGATCTACTGAAGCTTTCTTT
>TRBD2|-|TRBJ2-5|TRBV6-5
CASSYGLAGGRKTQYF
TGTGCCAGCAGTTACGGACTAGCGGGGGGTCGGAAGACCCAGTACTTC
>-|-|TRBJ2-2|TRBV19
CASSIILANTGELFF
TGTGCCAGTAGTATAATACTAGCGAACACCGGGGAGCTGTTTTTT
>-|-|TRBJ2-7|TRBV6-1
CAIQAGDGAEQYF
TGTGCCATTCAAGCGGGTGATGGAGCCGAGCAGTACTTC
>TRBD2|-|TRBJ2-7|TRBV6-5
CASSRLAGGSYEQYF
TGTGCCAGCAGTCGACTAGCGGGAGGGTCCTACGAGCAGTACTTC
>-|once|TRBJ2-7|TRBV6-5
CASMRVVAGIDEQYF
TGTGCCAGCATGCGGGTGGTGGCGGGGATCGACGAGCAGTACTTC
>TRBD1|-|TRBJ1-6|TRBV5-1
CASSEQGASSPLHF
TGCGCCAGCAGCGAACAGGGGGCAAGTTCACCCCTCCACTTT
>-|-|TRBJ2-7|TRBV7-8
CASSLRGYEQYF
TGTGCCAGCAGCTTACGCGGGTACGAGCAGTACTTC
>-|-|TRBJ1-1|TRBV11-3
CASSPRTGSNRVNTEAFF
TGTGCCAGCAGCCCCCGTACGGGATCCAACCGAGTGAACACTGAAGCTTTCTTT
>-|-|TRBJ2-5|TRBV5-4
CASSLVEGQETQYF
TGTGCCAGCAGCTTGGTTGAAGGCCAAGAGACCCAGTACTTC
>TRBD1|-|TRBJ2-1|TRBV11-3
CASSTRDRRYNEQFF
TGTGCCAGCAGCACTCGGGACAGGAGATACAATGAGCAGTTCTTC
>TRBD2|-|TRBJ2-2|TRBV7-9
CASSSRAGGPYTGELFF
TGTGCCAGCAGCTCGAGGGCGGGAGGGCCGTACACCGGGGAGCTGTTTTTT